The 8 T cell receptor beta chains listed next were all sequenced from one sample in a study of T cells in Graves' hyperthyroidism and ophthalmopathy. There were TCR beta CDR3 regions amplified from RNA transcripts. First-round RT-PCR targeting the TCR CDR3 was performed with the HTBI primer set. TCRdb fed the multiplex PCR reads into MiXCR, producing one record per CDR3 protein. The sample yields around 300,000 distinct CDR3 sequences, more than 10% seen once. Sequencing used blood. The origin of the receptors is a woman aged 25-40 years with Graves' hyperthyroidism that later progressed to Graves' ophthalmopathy.

In this sample, this clonotype turned up many times. The junction departs from the called germline gene at one end, perhaps through a read error. The rearrangement links TRBV2 to TRBJ1-1; D gene ambiguous. Germline CDR1 and CDR2: SNHLY and FYNNEI. The CDR3 loop spans 13 amino acids. CDR3 nucleotides: TGTGCCAGCAGGGAAGAAGGCCACACTGAAGCTTTCTTT. Translation gives CASREEGHTEAFF.

Many counts were recorded for this clonotype. V gene TRBV6-5 combines with J gene TRBJ1-2; D perhaps matches TRBD1 (6 bases). Deletions cut 0 bases from V and 7 bases from J, with 12 bases between. CDR3 length: 14 amino acids. Germline V gene data show CDR1 as MNHEY and CDR2 as SVGAGI. The DNA of the CDR3 is TGTGCCAGCAGTTACTCGGGGGTACAGGGTGGCTACACCTTC. It is translated as CASSYSGVQGGYTF.

As regards this clonotype: Being one base from a much bigger clone, this may be a read error. The chain employs TRBV7-9 and TRBJ2-1, with 7 nucleotides matching TRBD2. This CDR3 has 13 residues. Germline assignment: CDR1 SEHNR and CDR2 FQNEAQ (reference sequence). The DNA for the CDR3 is TGTGCCAGCAGCTCCCTGGGAGGGGATGAGCAGTCCTTC. Its protein product is CASSSLGGDEQSF.

This clonotype was observed at least ten times. This CDR3 reads CASGSGRNTEAFF. The CDR3, as DNA: TGTGCCAGCGGATCCGGCAGAAACACTGAAGCTTTCTTT. V and J are TRBV12-3 or TRBV12-4 and TRBJ1-1; D ambiguous. Trimming cost V 8 bases and J 2 bases, with 12 bases left between them. The CDR3 has 13 residues.

This clonotype was seen more than once but under ten times. The chain carries TRBV27 and TRBJ1-1, with 8 bases that match TRBD1. Germline trimming cut 4 bases from V and 5 bases from J; bases unmatched to any gene: 24. CDR3 length equals 20 residues. Germline assignment: CDR1 MNHEY and CDR2 SMNVEV (reference sequence). In nucleotides, the CDR3 is TGTGCCAGCAGTTCTATATATTTCAGCCCGGTTCACAGGGGGGGGACTGAAGCTTTCTTT. Residues: CASSSIYFSPVHRGGTEAFF.

The table lists this clonotype with a few counts. This sequence joins TRBV10-1 and TRBJ2-7; 7 positions match TRBD2. The CDR3 consists of 14 residues. V trimming: 10 bases; J trimming: 3 bases; junction bases outside the gene matches: 12. Germline lookup yields CDR1 WNHNN and CDR2 SYGVQD (reference sequence). This CDR3 reads CATPWREFCYEQYF. The DNA for the CDR3 is TGCGCCACCCCATGGCGGGAGTTTTGCTACGAGCAGTACTTC.

At least ten counts were recorded for this clonotype. The chain links TRBV6-6 to TRBJ2-1; D gene ambiguous. This CDR3 spans 15 amino acids. Germline loops: CDR1 MNHNY, CDR2 SVGAGI (reference sequence). Trimming pared 2 bases from V and 4 bases from J, leaving 12 bases between. CDR3 in amino acids: CASSYDPLPYNEQFF. CDR3 nucleotide sequence: TGTGCCAGCAGTTACGACCCACTTCCGTACAATGAGCAGTTCTTC.

This clonotype was seen many times. J is TRBJ1-2 and V is TRBV18, with 8 bases matching TRBD1. This CDR3 is 15 amino acids long. Germline-derived CDR1 and CDR2 are KGHSH and LQKENI. Trimming at V came to 2 bases and at J to 6 bases, leaving 8 bases not matched to a gene. As DNA, the CDR3 is TGTGCCAGCTCACCAAACCCAGGGGGCGCGAATGGCTACACCTTC. Protein sequence: CASSPNPGGANGYTF.